This TCR beta chain was recovered during a study of blood T cell repertoires in COVID-19. Study in general: Samples of COVID-19 (acute and convalescent) were obtained from the United States, Italy and Spain. T cells, B-cell-depleted T cells, or PBMCs supplied cDNA or gDNA.

CDR3 length: 13 residues. Germline assignment: CDR1 GTSNPN and CDR2 SVGIG (reference sequence). V was clipped by 0 bases and J by 11 bases, with 16 bases between them. Patients of the Seattle cohort, enrolled during active infection, were followed longitudinally. Study processing details: Researchers report that nucleated cell counts were estimated from reference gene primer amplification. Sequencing was performed with immunoSEQ multiplex PCR; in TCRdb, only in-frame clones are kept and a portion is missing. From that table come the V and J calls and clone size; the DNA was used to work out D and trimming. The sample shows 250,000 to 400,000 clones, approximately 88% of them seen only once.

Source material: peripheral blood. J is TRBJ1-1 and V is TRBV30; D remains unclear. The sequence was collected from a woman in her twenties or thirties with COVID-19, enrolled during active disease. The CDR3 reads CAWSVENLGNAFF. Here the CDR3 DNA reads TGTGCCTGGAGTGTTGAGAACCTCGGGAACGCTTTCTTT. Looking up the rest from reference TRBV30 and TRBJ1-1 gives the full variable domain: SQTIHQWPATLVQPVGSPLSLECTVEGTSNPNLYWYRQAAGRGLQLLFYSVGIGQISSEVPQNLSASRPQDRQFILSSKKLLLSDSGFYLCAWSVENLGNAFFGQGTRLTVV.